The 26 T cell receptor beta chains in this list originate from one sample, sequenced in a study of cytomegalovirus exposure and HLA in healthy donors. Assay: immunoSEQ multiplex PCR; the TCRdb copy retains only in-frame clones and omits some. The table includes over 200,000 clones, around nine tenths detected once. Sequencing used PBMCs. The receptors originated from a woman younger than 30 in good health and CMV-seropositive.

The rearrangement links TRBV5-1 to TRBJ2-2; 9 nucleotides match TRBD2. After removal of 5 bases from V and 8 bases from J, the junction contained 13 bases not matched to a gene. This CDR3 spans 16 amino acids. Per germline, CDR1 SGHRS and CDR2 YFSETQ. CDR3 in amino acids: CASSSRVAGATGELFF. The CDR3 DNA sequence: TGCGCCAGCAGTTCAAGAGTAGCGGGAGCGACGGGGGAGCTGTTTTTT.

The chain uses TRBV7-3 and TRBJ2-3; 12 bases map to TRBD2. The ends lost 5 bases at V and 0 bases at J; junction bases unmatched: 3. Looked up from germline, CDR1 is SGHTA and CDR2 is FQGTGA. This CDR3 is built from 16 residues. The chain's CDR3 is CASSPGTSGSTDTQYF. In DNA, the CDR3 is TGTGCCAGCAGCCCCGGGACTAGCGGGAGCACAGATACGCAGTATTTT.

This chain uses TRBV29-1 with TRBJ2-5; D not resolved. Trimming left V 5 bases short and J 4 bases short, with 8 bases between. The CDR3 extends over 11 amino acids. Germline V gives CDR1 SQVTM, CDR2 ANQGSEA. The CDR3 nucleotides are TGCAGCGTTAGAGGCCGAGAGACCCAGTACTTC. Its translation: CSVRGRETQYF. Supplemented by reference TRBV29-1 and TRBJ2-5, the full variable domain reads SAVISQKPSRDICQRGTSLTIQCQVDSQVTMMFWYRQQPGQSLTLIATANQGSEATYESGFVIDKFPISRPNLTFSTLTVSNMSPEDSSIYLCSVRGRETQYFGPGTRLLVL.

The V and J genes are TRBV27 and TRBJ1-5, with 7 bases fitting TRBD1. Germline CDR1 and CDR2: MNHEY and SMNVEV (reference sequence). The length of the CDR3 is 14 residues. The junction had 9 bases not matched to a gene; V was cut back by 6 bases and J by 7 bases. CDR3 sequence reads: CASSSRDSRQPQHF. The CDR3 region has the DNA TGTGCCAGCAGCTCCCGGGACAGTCGACAGCCCCAGCATTTT.

The V and J genes are TRBV5-1 and TRBJ1-1; D might be TRBD1 (6 bases). The CDR3 contains 14 residues. Germline V gene sequence: CDR1 SGHRS, CDR2 YFSETQ. Trimming removed 3 bases from V and 1 base from J, with 10 bases in between. The CDR3 here is CASSWDIRNTEAFF. CDR3 nucleotides: TGCGCCAGCAGCTGGGACATTCGGAACACTGAAGCTTTCTTT.

This clone was detected once. The V gene is TRBV5-1, the J gene TRBJ2-1, with TRBD2 matching 7 bases. The V gene end was trimmed by 3 bases and the J gene end by 4 bases; junction bases not matched to a gene: 16. Germline CDR1 reads SGHRS; CDR2 reads YFSETQ. CDR3 size: 18 residues. The CDR3 coding sequence is TGCGCCAGCAGCTCAAAAAGGAGCTGGCTAGCGGATTACAATGAGCAGTTCTTC. Encoded protein: CASSSKRSWLADYNEQFF.

This chain joins TRBV4-1 and TRBJ1-5; TRBD1 matches 11 bases. Trimming at V came to 6 bases and at J to 0 bases, leaving 7 bases not matched to a gene. CDR1 and CDR2 from the germline V gene are MGHRA and YSYEKL. CDR3 length: 17 residues. Written as DNA, the CDR3 is TGCGCCAGCAGTTCTGGACAGGGGGCTAATAGCAATCAGCCCCAGCATTTT. Protein sequence: CASSSGQGANSNQPQHF.

The chain is built from TRBV19 and TRBJ2-6; weak D call: TRBD1 (6 bases). Trimming cost V 6 bases and J 2 bases, with 14 bases left between them. This CDR3 is built from 16 residues. Germline CDR1 and CDR2: LNHDA and SQIVND (reference sequence). The CDR3 bases are TGTGCCAGTAGCGAAACCACAGGGACTGGGGCCAACGTCCTGACTTTC. It codes for CASSETTGTGANVLTF.

The gene calls are TRBV28 and TRBJ1-2; D not certain. Trimming pared 6 bases from V and 4 bases from J, leaving 18 bases between. The CDR3 is 15 amino acids. The germline V gene has CDR1 MDHEN and CDR2 SYDVKM. CDR3 sequence: CASSPTGSLGYGYTF. As DNA, the CDR3 is TGTGCCAGCAGCCCAACGGGATCCCTAGGCTATGGCTACACCTTC.

This chain connects TRBV2 to TRBJ2-1; TRBD2 aligns across 14 bases. V dropped 3 bases and J dropped 0; count of bases not matched to a gene: 13. Germline V gives CDR1 SNHLY, CDR2 FYNNEI. The CDR3 extends over 21 amino acids. CDR3 sequence (DNA): TGTGCCAGCAGTGACCCCTCCGACAGGGGACTAGCGGGAGCCTCCTACAATGAGCAGTTCTTC. It is translated as CASSDPSDRGLAGASYNEQFF.

This chain joins TRBV30 and TRBJ2-1; 11 bases map to TRBD2. This CDR3 region has 15 residues. With 2 bases clipped from V and 4 bases from J, the junction kept 4 bases outside the gene matches. Per germline, CDR1 GTSNPN and CDR2 SVGIG (reference sequence). The chain's CDR3 is CAWSPTSGGYNEQFF. The DNA of the CDR3 is TGTGCCTGGAGTCCAACTAGCGGGGGTTACAATGAGCAGTTCTTC.

The V and J genes are TRBV5-1 and TRBJ2-5; the match to TRBD2 covers 12 bases. This CDR3 region has 16 residues. CDR1 and CDR2 (germline): SGHRS, YFSETQ. Germline trimming cut 4 bases from V and 5 bases from J; bases unmatched to any gene: 9. The CDR3 reads CASSVPSGRALETQYF. For the CDR3, the DNA is TGCGCCAGCAGCGTACCTAGCGGGAGGGCCCTGGAGACCCAGTACTTC. Complete variable domain (other parts from reference TRBV5-1 and TRBJ2-5): KAGVTQTPRYLIKTRGQQVTLSCSPISGHRSVSWYQQTPGQGLQFLFEYFSETQRNKGNFPGRFSGRQFSNSRSEMNVSTLELGDSALYLCASSVPSGRALETQYFGPGTRLLVL.

This clone was recorded a few times. The V call is TRBV5-1, the J call TRBJ1-1, with 7 bases matching TRBD1. CDR1 SGHRS and CDR2 YFSETQ come from the germline V gene. The CDR3 sequence is 15 residues long. The J segment lost 1 base and the V segment lost 4 bases, leaving 7 bases of the junction unmatched. CDR3 region: CASSGPTGTNTEAFF. As DNA, the CDR3 is TGCGCCAGCAGCGGGCCGACAGGGACGAACACTGAAGCTTTCTTT. The full variable domain, rest sourced from reference TRBV5-1 and TRBJ1-1, is KAGVTQTPRYLIKTRGQQVTLSCSPISGHRSVSWYQQTPGQGLQFLFEYFSETQRNKGNFPGRFSGRQFSNSRSEMNVSTLELGDSALYLCASSGPTGTNTEAFFGQGTRLTVV.

The chain employs TRBV6-5 and TRBJ1-5; D might be TRBD1 (5 bases). Germline-derived CDR1 and CDR2 are MNHEY and SVGAGI. V shed 2 bases and J shed 5 bases, with 16 bases lying between them. The CDR3 totals 16 residues. CDR3 coding DNA: TGTGCCAGCAGTTACATGGCCACAGGTCCAGATCAGCCCCAGCATTTT. Its protein is CASSYMATGPDQPQHF.

The gene calls are TRBV19 and TRBJ2-1; D unresolved. From germline, CDR1 is LNHDA and CDR2 SQIVND (reference sequence). The V and J ends lost 4 bases and 1 base respectively, with 2 bases between them. CDR3 length equals 12 residues. The CDR3 DNA reads TGTGCCAGTAGTACGTCCTACAATGAGCAGTTCTTC. It specifies CASSTSYNEQFF.

The chain has TRBV2 and TRBJ2-3; possibly TRBD2 for D (6 bases). From germline, CDR1 is SNHLY and CDR2 FYNNEI. Trimming took off 6 bases at V and 2 bases at J, with 21 bases between the two ends. The CDR3 has 17 amino acids. CDR3 bases: TGTGCCAGCAGCAGCCACATTAGCGGCACCTTCACAGATACGCAGTATTTT. Translation gives CASSSHISGTFTDTQYF.

The chain is built from TRBV13 and TRBJ2-7; possibly TRBD2 for D (7 bases). CDR1 is PRHDT and CDR2 is FYEKMQ in the germline V gene (reference sequence). V lost 5 bases, J lost 3 bases, and 17 bases lay in between. There are 15 residues in the CDR3. The CDR3 spells CASSKRGGWGYEQYF. CDR3 DNA sequence: TGTGCCAGCAGCAAAAGGGGGGGTTGGGGCTACGAGCAGTACTTC.

V usage is TRBV19 and J usage is TRBJ2-7, with D tentatively TRBD2 (6 bases). CDR1 is LNHDA, CDR2 SQIVND, per germline (reference sequence). The V gene lost 10 bases and the J gene lost 3 bases, with 13 bases spanning the gap. CDR3 length: 12 amino acids. The CDR3 bases are TGTGCCACCTCTAGCGACTACTACGAGCAGTACTTC. The encoded protein is CATSSDYYEQYF.

The CDR3 nucleotides read TGCGCCAGCAGCTTGGGCTTACAGGGGGGAAACACTGAAGCTTTCTTT. This translates into CASSLGLQGGNTEAFF. The J gene is TRBJ1-1, the V gene TRBV5-1; 8 bases line up with TRBD1. With 0 bases clipped from V and 2 bases from J, the junction kept 6 bases outside the gene matches. The length of the CDR3 is 16 residues. Germline CDR1 SGHRS, CDR2 YFSETQ.

The CDR3 spells CASSRTSRDTQYF. CDR3 DNA sequence: TGTGCCAGCAGTAGGACTAGCAGGGATACGCAGTATTTT. V is TRBV2 and J is TRBJ2-3; 8 bases match TRBD2. CDR3 length: 13 residues. The germline V gene encodes CDR1 SNHLY and CDR2 FYNNEI. The trim removed 5 bases at V and 6 bases at J, leaving 4 bases unmatched.

V is TRBV7-9 and J is TRBJ1-1; D remains unclear. Deletions cut 1 base from V and 1 base from J, with 4 bases between. The CDR3 loop spans 13 amino acids. Germline V gives CDR1 SEHNR, CDR2 FQNEAQ (reference sequence). This CDR3 reads CASSLGRNTEAFF. CDR3 bases: TGTGCCAGCAGCTTAGGCAGGAACACTGAAGCTTTCTTT.

The gene calls are TRBV10-3 and TRBJ2-7; TRBD2 is a possible D gene (5 bases). Trimming left V 2 bases short and J 2 bases short, with 16 bases between. The CDR3 is made up of 16 amino acids. CDR1 ENHRY and CDR2 SYGVKD come from the germline V gene. The DNA for the CDR3 is TGTGCCATCAGTGAGGCCACTAGGAGGAATACCTACGAGCAGTACTTC. It translates to CAISEATRRNTYEQYF.

The chain is built from TRBV5-5 and TRBJ2-7; 9 nucleotides align to TRBD1. CDR3 length: 15 amino acids. V lost 3 bases and J lost 1; bases outside the gene matches: 5. Germline-derived CDR1 and CDR2 are SGHKS and YYEKEE (reference sequence). The CDR3 reads CASSWTGVGSYEQYF. The CDR3 bases are TGTGCCAGCAGCTGGACAGGGGTTGGATCCTACGAGCAGTACTTC. Full variable domain (outside the CDR3, taken from reference TRBV5-5 and TRBJ2-7): DAGVTQSPTHLIKTRGQQVTLRCSPISGHKSVSWYQQVLGQGPQFIFQYYEKEERGRGNFPDRFSARQFPNYSSELNVNALLLGDSALYLCASSWTGVGSYEQYFGPGTRLTVT.

The J gene is TRBJ2-5, the V gene TRBV5-6, with D maybe TRBD1 (5 bases). Germline CDR1 reads SGHDT; CDR2 reads YYEEEE. The CDR3 runs to 13 residues. Trimming removed 0 bases at V and 5 bases at J, with 8 bases between. CDR3 bases: TGTGCCAGCAGCTTGGACAGGACGGAGACCCAGTACTTC. It specifies CASSLDRTETQYF.

The V call is TRBV27, the J call TRBJ1-5, with D possibly being TRBD1 (5 bases). Germline assignment: CDR1 MNHEY and CDR2 SMNVEV (reference sequence). The length of the CDR3 is 14 residues. V lost 2 bases, J lost 3 bases, and 8 bases lay in between. The CDR3 protein is CASSLAGNNQPQHF. CDR3 coding DNA: TGTGCCAGCAGTTTAGCAGGGAACAATCAGCCCCAGCATTTT.

The chain couples TRBV19 to TRBJ2-2, with 8 bases identical to TRBD1. V shed 6 bases, J shed 4 bases, and the junction held 13 bases outside the gene matches. Germline-derived CDR1 and CDR2 are LNHDA and SQIVND (reference sequence). The CDR3 runs 17 residues. The DNA of the CDR3 is TGTGCCAGTAGACAGCCCCTTGACAGGGGCGGCACCGGGGAGCTGTTTTTT. Amino acid sequence: CASRQPLDRGGTGELFF.